These 10 T cell receptor beta chains originate from one sample sequenced in a study of blood T cell repertoires in COVID-19. The assay was immunoSEQ multiplex PCR, and TCRdb's table has in-frame clones only and misses some. The table includes roughly 67,000 clones, approximately 90% detected once. The material sequenced was peripheral blood. All receptors come from a woman aged 60-70 years with acute or convalescent COVID-19.

The chain carries TRBV25-1 and TRBJ2-4, with D tentatively TRBD1 (6 bases). Germline V gene sequence: CDR1 MGHDK, CDR2 SYGVNS. V was shortened by 4 bases and J by 2 bases, with 15 bases between the two germline ends. The CDR3 sequence is 16 residues long. CDR3 nucleotides: TGTGCCAGCAGTGTGGATCAGGGGCGGACCAAAAACATTCAGTACTTC. Translated, it gives CASSVDQGRTKNIQYF.

V is TRBV5-1 and J is TRBJ1-1, with D unresolved. The V and J ends lost 1 base and 4 bases respectively, with 8 bases between them. The V gene's germline CDR1 is SGHRS and CDR2 YFSETQ. The CDR3 contains 13 residues. This CDR3 is CASSLRGGTEAFF. For the CDR3, the DNA is TGCGCCAGCAGCTTGCGGGGAGGCACTGAAGCTTTCTTT.

The V gene is TRBV6-5, the J gene TRBJ2-1; D might be TRBD1 (5 bases). V lost 7 bases and J lost 8, with 12 bases in between. CDR1 is MNHEY and CDR2 is SVGAGI in the germline V gene. This CDR3 comprises 12 residues. CDR3: CASTLTEHEQFF. The CDR3 DNA reads as TGTGCCAGCACCCTGACAGAACATGAGCAGTTCTTC.

The V and J genes are TRBV5-1 and TRBJ2-1; TRBD1 matches at 9 bases. V dropped 4 bases and J dropped 6; count of bases not matched to a gene: 8. The CDR3 length is 15 residues. The germline gives CDR1 SGHRS, CDR2 YFSETQ. As DNA, the CDR3 is TGCGCCAGCAGCGTAACCGGGACAGGGAGCAATGAGCAGTTCTTC. Its translation: CASSVTGTGSNEQFF.

The chain links TRBV6-4 to TRBJ2-2; TRBD1 matches at 8 bases. CDR3 length: 17 amino acids. J lost 0 bases, V lost 3 bases, and 6 bases had no gene match. The V gene's germline CDR1 is MRHNA and CDR2 SNTAGT. CDR3: CASSEFGQGANTGELFF. The CDR3 DNA reads TGTGCCAGCAGTGAATTCGGACAGGGCGCGAACACCGGGGAGCTGTTTTTT.

The V and J genes are TRBV3-1 (or the pseudogene TRBV3-2) and TRBJ2-3, with 11 positions matching TRBD2. The CDR3 is 17 residues long. Germline V gene lookup returns CDR1 LGHDT and CDR2 YNNKEL (reference sequence). V lost 1 base, J lost 4 bases, and 7 bases stayed unmatched. The CDR3 reads CASSQVRLAGSPDTQYF. The CDR3 DNA reads TGTGCCAGCAGCCAAGTTAGACTAGCGGGGTCCCCAGATACGCAGTATTTT.

The J gene is TRBJ1-1, the V gene TRBV20-1; D uncertain. This CDR3 comprises 11 residues. Germline V gene lookup returns CDR1 DFQATT and CDR2 SNEGSKA (reference sequence). Trimming removed 3 bases from V and 6 bases from J, with 8 bases in between. The CDR3 here is CSASPVPEAFF. DNA of the CDR3: TGCAGTGCTAGCCCGGTACCTGAAGCTTTCTTT.

The chain employs TRBV29-1 and TRBJ1-5, with TRBD1 matching over 9 bases. Germline lookup yields CDR1 SQVTM and CDR2 ANQGSEA. This CDR3 is built from 14 residues. V gave up 7 bases and J gave up 7 bases; unmatched junction bases: 11. CDR3 DNA: TGCAGCGCTGCGATACAGGGGGCAGGACAGCCCCAGCATTTT. It codes for CSAAIQGAGQPQHF. Full variable domain (remainder filled in from reference TRBV29-1 and TRBJ1-5): SAVISQKPSRDICQRGTSLTIQCQVDSQVTMMFWYRQQPGQSLTLIATANQGSEATYESGFVIDKFPISRPNLTFSTLTVSNMSPEDSSIYLCSAAIQGAGQPQHFGDGTRLSIL.

CDR3 DNA sequence: TGTGCCAGCAGCCAAGGACTAGTGGGCACCGGGGAGCTGTTTTTT. Translating it yields CASSQGLVGTGELFF. The gene calls are TRBV13 and TRBJ2-2; 7 bases are shared with TRBD2. This CDR3 has 15 residues. The germline V gene has CDR1 PRHDT and CDR2 FYEKMQ (reference sequence). J lost 4 bases, V lost 5 bases, and 7 bases had no gene match.

This clone was seen a handful of times. The genes are TRBV19 and TRBJ1-5; D remains ambiguous. The length of the CDR3 is 15 residues. Trimming pared 5 bases from V and 0 bases from J, leaving 11 bases between. From germline, CDR1 is LNHDA and CDR2 SQIVND (reference sequence). For the CDR3, the DNA is TGTGCCAGTAGTGGGCAGTGGCTTAGCAATCAGCCCCAGCATTTT. Encoded protein: CASSGQWLSNQPQHF.